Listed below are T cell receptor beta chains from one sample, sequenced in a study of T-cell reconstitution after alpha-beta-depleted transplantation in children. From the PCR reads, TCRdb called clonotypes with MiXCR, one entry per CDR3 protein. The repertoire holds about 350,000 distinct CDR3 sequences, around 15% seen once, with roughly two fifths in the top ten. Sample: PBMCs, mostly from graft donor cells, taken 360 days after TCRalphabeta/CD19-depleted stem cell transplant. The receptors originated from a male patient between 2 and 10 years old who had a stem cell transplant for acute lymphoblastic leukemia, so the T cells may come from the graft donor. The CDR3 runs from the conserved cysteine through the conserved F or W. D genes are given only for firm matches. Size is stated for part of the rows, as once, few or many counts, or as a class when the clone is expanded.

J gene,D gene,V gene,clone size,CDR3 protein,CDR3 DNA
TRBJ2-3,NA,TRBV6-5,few,CASSYSAPRPDRGYTQYF,TGTGCCAGCAGTTACTCGGCCCCTAGACCGGACCGCGGGTATACGCAGTATTTT
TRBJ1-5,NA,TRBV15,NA,CATNDGYSNQPQHF,TGTGCCACCAACGACGGGTATAGCAATCAGCCCCAGCATTTT
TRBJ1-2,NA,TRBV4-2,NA,CASSRGNQGSYGYTF,TGTGCCAGCAGCCGAGGAAACCAGGGAAGCTATGGCTACACCTTC
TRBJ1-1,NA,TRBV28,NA,CASSLSLEAFF,TGTGCCAGCAGTTTATCCCTTGAAGCTTTCTTT
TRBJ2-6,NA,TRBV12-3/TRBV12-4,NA,CASWTDFSGANVLTF,TGTGCCAGCTGGACGGATTTCTCTGGGGCCAACGTCCTGACTTTC
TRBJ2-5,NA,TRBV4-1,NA,CASSPEWGRGAQETQYF,TGCGCCAGCAGCCCTGAGTGGGGGCGCGGAGCTCAAGAGACCCAGTACTTC
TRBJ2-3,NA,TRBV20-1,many,CSARRLDLLGDTQYF,TGCAGTGCTAGGAGGTTGGACCTCCTTGGTGATACGCAGTATTTT
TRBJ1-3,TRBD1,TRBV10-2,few,CANGTVLSGNTIYF,TGCGCCAACGGGACAGTCCTCTCTGGAAACACCATATATTTT
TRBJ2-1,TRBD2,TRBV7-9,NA,CASSLAFTSGRANEQFF,TGTGCCAGCAGCTTAGCGTTTACTAGCGGGAGGGCGAATGAGCAGTTCTTC
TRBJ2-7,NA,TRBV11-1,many,CASSPRAYEQYF,TGTGCCAGCAGCCCTAGGGCTTACGAGCAGTACTTC
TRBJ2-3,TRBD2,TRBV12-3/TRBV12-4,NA,CASSWGLAGAEDTQYF,TGTGCCAGCAGTTGGGGACTAGCGGGAGCTGAAGATACGCAGTATTTT
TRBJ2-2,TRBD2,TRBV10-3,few,CAISALAGGNTGELFF,TGTGCCATCAGTGCCCTAGCGGGAGGGAACACCGGGGAGCTGTTTTTT
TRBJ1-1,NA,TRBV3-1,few,CASSPDISMTLNTEAFF,TGTGCCAGCAGCCCCGACATCTCCATGACTTTGAACACTGAAGCTTTCTTT
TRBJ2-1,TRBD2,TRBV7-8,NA,CASSPGLAGGLWINEQFF,TGTGCCAGCAGCCCGGGACTAGCGGGAGGCTTGTGGATCAATGAGCAGTTCTTC
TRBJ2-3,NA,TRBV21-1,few,CASSKAGRDTQYF,TGTGCCAGCAGCAAAGCCGGGAGGGATACGCAGTATTTT
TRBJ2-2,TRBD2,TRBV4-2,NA,CASSQDYSGSFTGELFF,TGTGCCAGCAGCCAAGATTATAGCGGGAGCTTCACCGGGGAGCTGTTTTTT
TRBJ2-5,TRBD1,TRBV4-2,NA,CASSFRQGAGETQYF,TGTGCCAGCAGCTTCCGACAGGGGGCGGGGGAGACCCAGTACTTC
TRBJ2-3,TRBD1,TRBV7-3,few,CASSQTGATDTQYF,TGTGCCAGCAGCCAGACAGGGGCCACAGATACGCAGTATTTT
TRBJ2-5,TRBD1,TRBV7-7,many,CASSSGQGRETQYF,TGTGCTAGCAGCTCCGGACAGGGCAGAGAGACCCAGTACTTC
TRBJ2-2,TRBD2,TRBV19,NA,CASRTSGNTGELFF,TGTGCCAGTCGGACTAGCGGGAACACCGGGGAGCTGTTTTTT
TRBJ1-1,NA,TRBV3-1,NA,CASSRVGGETEAFF,TGTGCCAGCAGCCGGGTAGGGGGTGAGACTGAAGCTTTCTTT
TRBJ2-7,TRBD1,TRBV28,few,CASSLFGTGLSLYEQYF,TGTGCCAGCAGTTTATTTGGGACAGGGCTCTCTTTGTACGAGCAGTACTTC
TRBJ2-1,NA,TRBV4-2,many,CASRGAGVKYNEQFF,TGTGCCAGCAGGGGGGCGGGAGTTAAGTACAATGAGCAGTTCTTC
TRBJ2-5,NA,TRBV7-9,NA,CASSLGFGTVQETQYF,TGTGCCAGCAGCTTAGGCTTCGGGACGGTTCAAGAGACCCAGTACTTC
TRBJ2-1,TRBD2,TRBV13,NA,CASSFQAGGSYNEQFF,TGTGCCAGCAGCTTTCAGGCGGGAGGTTCCTACAATGAGCAGTTCTTC
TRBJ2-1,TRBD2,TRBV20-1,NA,CSACLWGRGGGNEQFF,TGCAGTGCTTGCCTTTGGGGTCGTGGGGGAGGGAATGAGCAGTTCTTC
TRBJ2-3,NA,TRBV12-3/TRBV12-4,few,CASSSDHRDTQYF,TGTGCCAGCAGTTCCGACCATAGGGATACGCAGTATTTT
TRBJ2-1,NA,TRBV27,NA,CASSSGSYNEQFF,TGTGCCAGCAGTTCGGGGTCCTACAATGAGCAGTTCTTC
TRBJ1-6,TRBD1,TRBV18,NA,CASETGQPTSPLHF,TGTGCCAGCGAGACGGGACAGCCGACCTCCCCCCTCCACTTT